The 15 T cell receptor beta chains below all came from one sample that was sequenced in a study of blood T cells in healthy people across ages. Alongside a J-beta primer mix, a sample-barcoded 5' primer served in a second PCR lasting about 7 to 12 cycles. A single record per CDR3 protein comes from TCRdb applying MiXCR to the 5' RACE reads. The sample contains 750,000 to 850,000 distinct CDR3 sequences, around a quarter of which appear only once. A further study also used this sample, focusing on T cells of mothers and their children.

Sequencing was done on a sample of blood. These receptors were collected from a boy aged 5-17 years in good health.

J is TRBJ2-7 and V is TRBV4-2; 10 bases align to TRBD1. There are 16 residues in the CDR3. The germline CDR1 and CDR2 sequences are LGHNA and YNFKEQ. With V trimmed by 0 bases and J by 3 bases, 5 bases remained unmatched. CDR3 region: CASSQDRGQGNYEQYF. CDR3 sequence (DNA): TGTGCCAGCAGCCAAGACAGGGGACAGGGGAACTACGAGCAGTACTTC.

This sequence joins TRBV5-1 and TRBJ2-5; 8 positions agree with TRBD2. V shed 4 bases, J shed 2 bases, and the junction held 10 bases outside the gene matches. Germline loops: CDR1 SGHRS, CDR2 YFSETQ. The CDR3 runs to 16 residues. In nucleotides, the CDR3 is TGCGCCAGCAGCCCAACGGGAGGGCCAGGTCAAGAGACCCAGTACTTC. Translated: CASSPTGGPGQETQYF.

CDR3 sequence (DNA): TGCAGCGTTGATAGCGGGAGGGCAGATACGCAGTATTTT. This codes for CSVDSGRADTQYF. The chain couples TRBV29-1 to TRBJ2-3, with 11 bases lining up with TRBD2. The CDR3 is made up of 13 amino acids. Trimming took 3 bases from V and 4 from J; bases not matched to a gene: 0. CDR1 and CDR2 (germline): SQVTM, ANQGSEA.

This clonotype occurred a few times. This rearrangement joins TRBV5-4 to TRBJ2-2; no definite D call. CDR1 SGHNT and CDR2 YYREEE come from the germline V gene (reference sequence). The CDR3 length is 14 residues. Trimming cost V 3 bases and J 10 bases, with 16 bases left between them. The CDR3: CASSSSSRVVELFF. The CDR3 DNA is TGTGCCAGCAGCTCCAGCAGCCGAGTTGTGGAGCTGTTTTTT. The variable domain in full, with the rest retrieved from reference TRBV5-4 and TRBJ2-2, is ETGVTQSPTHLIKTRGQQVTLRCSSQSGHNTVSWYQQALGQGPQFIFQYYREEENGRGNFPPRFSGLQFPNYSSELNVNALELDDSALYLCASSSSSRVVELFFGEGSRLTVL.

This clonotype was counted between two and nine times. The chain is built from TRBV4-3 and TRBJ2-5; 7 bases are shared with TRBD1. Germline assignment: CDR1 LGHNA and CDR2 YSLEER. V shed 0 bases and J 6 bases; nucleotides not matched to a gene: 4. The CDR3 loop spans 14 amino acids. CDR3 sequence (DNA): TGCGCCAGCAGCCAAGATCTCAGGGGGAAGACCCAGTACTTC. Translating it yields CASSQDLRGKTQYF.

The rearrangement uses TRBV9 and TRBJ1-1, with TRBD1 as a possible D gene (6 bases). The CDR3 spans 13 residues. V lost 4 bases, J lost 1 base, and 8 bases lay in between. CDR1 and CDR2 from the germline V gene are SGDLS and YYNGEE. Here the CDR3 DNA reads TGTGCCAGCAGCATGACAGGGAACACTGAAGCTTTCTTT. Translating it yields CASSMTGNTEAFF. The full variable domain, with the rest looked up from reference TRBV9 and TRBJ1-1, is DSGVTQTPKHLITATGQRVTLRCSPRSGDLSVYWYQQSLDQGLQFLIQYYNGEERAKGNILERFSAQQFPDLHSELNLSSLELGDSALYFCASSMTGNTEAFFGQGTRLTVV.

This clonotype has only a few counts. The chain uses TRBV20-1 and TRBJ1-5; possible D gene TRBD1, 6 bases. Trimming cost V 4 bases and J 0 bases, with 13 bases left between them. Germline CDR1 reads DFQATT; CDR2 reads SNEGSKA (reference sequence). CDR3 length: 15 residues. CDR3 DNA: TGCAGTGCTAACCCAGGGGATCGTAGCAATCAGCCCCAGCATTTT. Translating it yields CSANPGDRSNQPQHF.

This clonotype has just a few counts. Sequence at one end of the junction differs from germline and may be a read error. The chain is built from TRBV7-8 and TRBJ1-1; 7 bases agree with TRBD1. The CDR3 sequence is 15 residues long. CDR1 and CDR2 from the germline V gene are SGHVS and FQNEAQ. CDR3: CASSWMTGRNAEAFF. The CDR3 DNA reads as TGTGCCAGCAGCTGGATGACAGGGCGGAACGCTGAAGCTTTCTTT.

This clonotype was recorded a few times. V is TRBV5-1 and J is TRBJ2-2; TRBD2 aligns across 9 bases. J was trimmed by 4 bases and V by 4 bases; bases with no gene match: 23. CDR1 and CDR2 from the germline V gene are SGHRS and YFSETQ. The CDR3 length is 21 residues. This CDR3 is CASSGYGGLKRGAEITGELFF. The CDR3 nucleotides are TGCGCCAGCAGCGGCTACGGGGGACTAAAGCGGGGGGCCGAGATCACCGGGGAGCTGTTTTTT.

The rearrangement joins TRBV12-3 or TRBV12-4 to TRBJ1-3; 8 nucleotides line up with TRBD1. This CDR3 spans 14 amino acids. The ends lost 4 bases at V and 8 bases at J; junction bases unmatched: 7. The CDR3, as DNA: TGTGCCAGCAGTTCAACACAGGGGGGGGACACCATATATTTT. It specifies CASSSTQGGDTIYF.

This chain connects TRBV12-5 to TRBJ2-5, with D unresolved. Per the germline V gene, CDR1 is LGHNT and CDR2 is FRNRAP. The V end lost 4 bases, the J end lost 5 bases, and 8 bases lay between the germline ends. CDR3 size: 12 residues. The CDR3 spells CASGWLGETQYF. CDR3 sequence (DNA): TGTGCTAGTGGTTGGCTGGGGGAGACCCAGTACTTC.

This chain uses TRBV11-2 with TRBJ2-5; tentative D call: TRBD2 (5 bases). This CDR3 spans 13 amino acids. Germline V gives CDR1 SGHAT, CDR2 FQNNGV. The V and J ends lost 4 bases and 5 bases respectively, with 11 bases between them. CDR3 bases: TGTGCCAGCAGCTCCGGGATTCGGGAGACCCAGTACTTC. Residues: CASSSGIRETQYF.

This sequence joins TRBV6-5 and TRBJ2-5; 8 nucleotides agree with TRBD1. V trimming: 3 bases; J trimming: 4 bases; junction bases outside the gene matches: 10. This CDR3 region has 16 residues. Germline-derived CDR1 and CDR2 are MNHEY and SVGAGI. The CDR3 DNA follows: TGTGCCAGCAGTTATGGGGCAGGGGGCGCGGGAGAGACCCAGTACTTC. Amino acids: CASSYGAGGAGETQYF.

V and J are TRBV24-1 and TRBJ2-5; D remains unclear. Germline values: CDR1 KGHDR, CDR2 SFDVKD. Trimming removed 7 bases from V and 5 bases from J, with 13 bases in between. The length of the CDR3 is 13 residues. CDR3 sequence (DNA): TGTGCCACCAGGGAAGCCGGCGCGGAGACCCAGTACTTC. It specifies CATREAGAETQYF.

CDR3 nucleotides: TGTGCCAGCAAAAGGCAGGGGGGAGAGACCCAGTACTTC. This translates into CASKRQGGETQYF. The chain combines TRBV12-3 or TRBV12-4 with TRBJ2-5; D perhaps matches TRBD1 (7 bases). V lost 7 bases to trimming and J lost 4 bases, with 13 bases between them. This CDR3 is 13 amino acids long.